This T cell receptor beta chain stems from a study of T cells after yellow fever vaccination. This clonotype was seen ten or more times. TCRdb processed the 5' RACE reads anew with MiXCR; each CDR3 protein has one entry. Altogether 500,000 to 650,000 distinct CDR3 sequences are present, over 9% being singletons, with the ten largest covering about 16%. The specimen was PBMCs, collected on the day of the yellow fever booster vaccination. This receptor was identified in a man younger than 40 who received the YFV17D yellow fever vaccine.

This CDR3 is CSVARPGARVADTQYF. In DNA form, the CDR3 reads TGCAGCGTTGCCCGCCCCGGAGCTCGGGTTGCAGATACGCAGTATTTT. This sequence joins TRBV29-1 and TRBJ2-3; D unresolved. Per the germline V gene, CDR1 is SQVTM and CDR2 is ANQGSEA. Trimming pared 4 bases from V and 4 bases from J, leaving 21 bases between. The CDR3 has 16 residues.